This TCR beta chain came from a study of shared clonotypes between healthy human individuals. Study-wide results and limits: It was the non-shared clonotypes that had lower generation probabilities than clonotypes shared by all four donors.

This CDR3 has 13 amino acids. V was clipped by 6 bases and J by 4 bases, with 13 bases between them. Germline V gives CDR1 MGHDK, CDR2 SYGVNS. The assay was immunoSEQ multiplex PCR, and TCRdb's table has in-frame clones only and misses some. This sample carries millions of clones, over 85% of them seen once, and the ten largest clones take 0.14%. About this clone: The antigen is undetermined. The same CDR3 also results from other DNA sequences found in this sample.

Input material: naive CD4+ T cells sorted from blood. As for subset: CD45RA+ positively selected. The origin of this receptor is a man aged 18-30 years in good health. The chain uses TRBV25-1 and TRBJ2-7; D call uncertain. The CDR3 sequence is CASSEVIPYEQYF. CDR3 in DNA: TGTGCCAGCAGCGAAGTAATACCGTACGAGCAGTACTTC.